This TCR beta chain was sequenced in a study of cytomegalovirus exposure and HLA in healthy donors. Overall study results and limits: What a later analysis showed was that several of the most significant clusters appeared linked to common viral pathogens. Sequencing had likely introduced a cluster of highly shared sequence variants as an artifact.

J lost 0 bases, V lost 8 bases, and 4 bases had no gene match. The CDR3 consists of 15 residues. The germline gives CDR1 SNHLY, CDR2 FYNNEI. Those who donated were healthy bone marrow donors. The study sampled nominally healthy donors, though unrecorded immune exposures were likely. PCR employed 60 Vbeta and 13 Jbeta primers. Clones were read by immunoSEQ multiplex PCR, and TCRdb kept only the in-frame ones, dropping some. The sample carries 140,000 or so clones, around 72% recorded once. Regarding this clone: Antigen unknown.

This rearrangement joins TRBV2 to TRBJ2-5; TRBD2 matches at 12 bases. The sequence was collected from a man aged 35 to 55 in good health and CMV-seronegative. The sample taken for sequencing was PBMCs. CDR3 protein: CASRLAGVYQETQYF. DNA of the CDR3: TGTGCCAGCCGACTAGCGGGGGTGTACCAAGAGACCCAGTACTTC.